Listed here is a single T cell receptor beta chain. Its antigen is undetermined. This sample is drawn from a study of cytomegalovirus exposure and HLA in healthy donors. Broader study findings: V segments that were indistinguishable, TRBV6-2 and TRBV6-3 among them, were omitted from analysis. Cytomegalovirus-associated TCR beta chains were listed, numbering approximately 150.

The trim removed 7 bases at V and 5 bases at J, leaving 16 bases unmatched. From germline, CDR1 is LNHDA and CDR2 SQIVND (reference sequence). This CDR3 is 16 amino acids long. The primer mix had 60 Vbeta and 13 Jbeta primers. Clones were read by immunoSEQ multiplex PCR, and TCRdb kept only the in-frame ones, dropping some. The sample records around 150,000 clones, 70% to 85% being singletons. V is TRBV19 and J is TRBJ1-1, with 7 bases identical to TRBD1. Sequenced material: PBMCs. The receptor comes from a man aged 40-49 years in good health and CMV-seropositive. The CDR3 region has the DNA TGTGCCAGTATTGGCCCGACAGGGATGAGGGGTACTGAAGCTTTCTTT. This gives the protein CASIGPTGMRGTEAFF.